The 17 T cell receptor beta chains in this list originate from one sample, sequenced in a study of cytomegalovirus exposure and HLA in healthy donors. The primer mix had 60 Vbeta and 13 Jbeta primers. Method: immunoSEQ multiplex PCR; TCRdb's copy keeps in-frame clones and lacks some. The sample consists of 170,000 or so clones, 80% to 90% of them appearing once. The sequencing input was PBMCs. The receptors were sampled from a girl aged 10 to 17 in good health and CMV-seropositive.

J is TRBJ2-7 and V is TRBV5-4, with 9 bases that match TRBD1. The germline gives CDR1 SGHNT, CDR2 YYREEE (reference sequence). J gave up 5 bases and V 3 bases, and 6 bases lay outside the gene matches. The CDR3 is made up of 14 amino acids. CDR3 protein: CASSSGTGFDEQYF. DNA of the CDR3: TGTGCCAGCAGCTCCGGGACAGGGTTTGACGAGCAGTACTTC. Full variable domain (remainder filled in from reference TRBV5-4 and TRBJ2-7): ETGVTQSPTHLIKTRGQQVTLRCSSQSGHNTVSWYQQALGQGPQFIFQYYREEENGRGNFPPRFSGLQFPNYSSELNVNALELDDSALYLCASSSGTGFDEQYFGPGTRLTVT.

This clone was detected a few times. This sequence joins TRBV11-2 and TRBJ1-5, with D possibly matching TRBD1 (5 bases). The length of the CDR3 is 12 residues. Germline V CDR1 and CDR2: SGHAT, FQNNGV. V lost 3 bases and J 7 bases, leaving 7 bases between the germline ends. The CDR3 sequence is CASSFGGQPQHF. CDR3 sequence (DNA): TGTGCCAGCAGCTTCGGGGGGCAGCCCCAGCATTTT.

The chain combines TRBV9 with TRBJ2-2; possibly TRBD2 for D (6 bases). The CDR3 spans 15 residues. CDR1 is SGDLS, CDR2 YYNGEE, per germline. V was pared by 1 base and J by 4 bases, with 11 bases between. As DNA, the CDR3 is TGTGCCAGCAGCGTACGGGACTTCACCACCGGGGAGCTGTTTTTT. Its translation is CASSVRDFTTGELFF.

The genes are TRBV5-1 and TRBJ1-2, with 9 bases aligning to TRBD1. Germline loops: CDR1 SGHRS, CDR2 YFSETQ. V shed 0 bases, J shed 8 bases, and the junction held 11 bases outside the gene matches. The CDR3 totals 16 residues. The CDR3 here is CASSLVPGTGKNGYTF. As DNA, the CDR3 is TGCGCCAGCAGCTTGGTTCCCGGGACAGGGAAGAACGGCTACACCTTC.

As concerns this clone: Given the absence of the conserved phenylalanine or tryptophan at the CDR3 end, a read error is likely. The DNA is left out, because the CDR3 cannot be placed on it with certainty; the CDR3 is given as TCRdb lists it. V gene TRBV19 combines with J gene TRBJ2-7; the table assigns TRBD2, which was not confirmed against the DNA. The CDR3 extends over 11 residues, inclusive of both ends. Germline CDR1 LNHDA, CDR2 SQIVND (reference sequence). CDR3 loop: CASSGGGDLYY.

The chain links TRBV28 to TRBJ2-5; D is possibly TRBD2 (6 bases). The J call may not be correct, given that the DNA end is closer to TRBJ2-7. The germline V gene encodes CDR1 MDHEN and CDR2 SYDVKM. The length of the CDR3 is 14 residues. In nucleotides, the CDR3 is TGTGCCAGCAGTTTTTCGGGGGACCTATACGAGCAGTACTTC. The encoded protein is CASSFSGDLYEQYF.

This chain uses TRBV7-9 with TRBJ1-2, with D unresolved. Per germline, CDR1 SEHNR and CDR2 FQNEAQ (reference sequence). V was clipped by 5 bases and J by 5 bases, with 21 bases between them. This CDR3 has 16 residues. CDR3 sequence: CASSPPVTPAGYGYTF. Here the CDR3 DNA reads TGTGCCAGCAGCCCTCCGGTGACACCAGCTGGATATGGCTACACCTTC.

This chain joins TRBV6-5 and TRBJ1-5, with D tentatively TRBD1 (6 bases). Between the trimmed V and J ends, which lost 5 bases and 3 bases, there was a span of 11 bases. CDR3 size: 14 residues. Per the germline V gene, CDR1 is MNHEY and CDR2 is SVGAGI. The CDR3 sequence is CASSRTGSNQPQHF. The CDR3, as DNA: TGTGCCAGCAGTCGCACAGGGTCCAATCAGCCCCAGCATTTT.

This clone was found once. This chain links TRBV19 with TRBJ2-2, with D possibly TRBD2 on 6 matching bases. V dropped 4 bases and J dropped 6 bases, with 12 bases sitting between them. From germline, CDR1 is LNHDA and CDR2 SQIVND (reference sequence). The CDR3 sequence is 14 residues long. CDR3 sequence (DNA): TGTGCCAGTAGTAAGACTAGTCTCGCCGGGGAGCTGTTTTTT. Encoded protein: CASSKTSLAGELFF.

The gene calls are TRBV5-4 and TRBJ1-2, with TRBD1 identical over 8 bases. There are 14 residues in the CDR3. Germline V gives CDR1 SGHNT, CDR2 YYREEE (reference sequence). With 4 bases clipped from V and 6 bases from J, the junction kept 8 bases outside the gene matches. CDR3 loop: CASSLLGQGDGYTF. The CDR3 DNA reads TGTGCCAGCAGCCTCCTCGGACAGGGAGATGGCTACACCTTC.

The CDR3 loop is CASTGQMNTEAFF. Here the CDR3 DNA reads TGTGCCAGCACGGGACAGATGAACACTGAAGCTTTCTTT. This chain uses TRBV6-5 with TRBJ1-1; TRBD1 matches at 7 bases. J lost 0 bases, V lost 7 bases, and 2 bases had no gene match. This CDR3 is built from 13 residues. Germline assignment: CDR1 MNHEY and CDR2 SVGAGI.

The chain is built from TRBV5-1 and TRBJ2-5; 7 nucleotides line up with TRBD2. The CDR3 extends over 14 amino acids. Germline CDR1 reads SGHRS; CDR2 reads YFSETQ. J was trimmed by 2 bases and V by 4 bases; bases with no gene match: 5. For the CDR3, the DNA is TGCGCCAGCAGCCCTCGGGGGGAGCAAGAGACCCAGTACTTC. Protein product: CASSPRGEQETQYF.

This sequence joins TRBV18 and TRBJ2-7, with D maybe TRBD2 (5 bases). The germline gives CDR1 KGHSH, CDR2 LQKENI. V lost 6 bases, J lost 0 bases, and 12 bases lay in between. There are 14 residues in the CDR3. The CDR3 protein is CASSPGLDSYEQYF. CDR3 DNA sequence: TGTGCCAGCTCCCCGGGATTGGACTCCTACGAGCAGTACTTC.

V gene TRBV19 combines with J gene TRBJ1-1; 7 bases match TRBD1. Germline CDR1 is LNHDA and CDR2 is SQIVND (reference sequence). This CDR3 region has 13 residues. The junction had 4 bases not matched to a gene; V was cut back by 4 bases and J by 5 bases. This chain's CDR3 is CASSTTGATEAFF. In DNA, the CDR3 is TGTGCCAGTAGTACTACAGGGGCTACTGAAGCTTTCTTT.

This sequence joins TRBV4-1 and TRBJ2-3, with no clear D. Deletions cut 0 bases from V and 0 bases from J, with 7 bases between. CDR1 and CDR2 from the germline V gene are MGHRA and YSYEKL. The CDR3 covers 15 residues. The CDR3 nucleotides are TGCGCCAGCAGCCAAGAGGGCGCAAGCACAGATACGCAGTATTTT. Amino acid sequence: CASSQEGASTDTQYF.

J is TRBJ1-1 and V is TRBV9; 9 bases match TRBD1. Germline loops: CDR1 SGDLS, CDR2 YYNGEE. This CDR3 comprises 14 residues. Unmatched junction bases numbered 2, after V lost 4 bases and J lost 1 base. CDR3 sequence: CASSPQGANTEAFF. The CDR3 coding sequence is TGTGCCAGCAGCCCACAGGGGGCGAACACTGAAGCTTTCTTT.

The genes are TRBV19 and TRBJ1-1; 7 bases match TRBD1. Germline loops: CDR1 LNHDA, CDR2 SQIVND (reference sequence). This CDR3 has 16 amino acids. Trimming took 1 base from V and 2 from J; bases not matched to a gene: 7. CDR3 in amino acids: CASSIVPGQINTEAFF. The CDR3 DNA is TGTGCCAGTAGTATAGTACCGGGACAGATTAACACTGAAGCTTTCTTT. The whole variable domain, filled in from reference TRBV19 and TRBJ1-1, reads DGGITQSPKYLFRKEGQNVTLSCEQNLNHDAMYWYRQDPGQGLRLIYYSQIVNDFQKGDIAEGYSVSREKKESFPLTVTSAQKNPTAFYLCASSIVPGQINTEAFFGQGTRLTVV.